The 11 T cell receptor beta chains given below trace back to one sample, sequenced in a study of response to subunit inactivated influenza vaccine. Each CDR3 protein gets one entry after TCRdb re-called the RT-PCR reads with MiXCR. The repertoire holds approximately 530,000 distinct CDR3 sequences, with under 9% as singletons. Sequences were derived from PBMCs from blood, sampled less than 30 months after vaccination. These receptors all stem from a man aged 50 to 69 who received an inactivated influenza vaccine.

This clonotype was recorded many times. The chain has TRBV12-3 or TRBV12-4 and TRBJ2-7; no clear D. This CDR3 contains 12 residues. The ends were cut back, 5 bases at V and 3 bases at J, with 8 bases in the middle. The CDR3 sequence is CASSGSFYEQYF. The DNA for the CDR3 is TGTGCCAGCAGTGGCTCCTTCTACGAGCAGTACTTC.

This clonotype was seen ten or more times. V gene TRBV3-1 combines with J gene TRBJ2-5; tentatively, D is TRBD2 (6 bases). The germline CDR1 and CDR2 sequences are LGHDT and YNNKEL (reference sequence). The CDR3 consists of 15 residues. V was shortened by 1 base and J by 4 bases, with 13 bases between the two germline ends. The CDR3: CASSQGIAAGETQYF. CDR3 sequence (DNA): TGTGCCAGCAGCCAAGGTATAGCGGCCGGAGAGACCCAGTACTTC.

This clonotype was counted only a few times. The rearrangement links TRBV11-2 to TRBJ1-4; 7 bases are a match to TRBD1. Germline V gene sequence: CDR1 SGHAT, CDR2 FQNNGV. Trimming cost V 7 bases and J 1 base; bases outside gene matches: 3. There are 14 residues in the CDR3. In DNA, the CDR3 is TGTGCCAGCACCCACAGGGGAACTAATGAAAAACTGTTTTTT. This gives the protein CASTHRGTNEKLFF.

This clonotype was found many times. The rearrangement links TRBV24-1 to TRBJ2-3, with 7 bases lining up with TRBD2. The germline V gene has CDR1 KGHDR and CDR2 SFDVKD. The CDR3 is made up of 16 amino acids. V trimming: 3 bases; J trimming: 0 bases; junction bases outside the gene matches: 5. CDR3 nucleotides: TGTGCCACCAGTGATACCCGGGGGGTGAGCACAGATACGCAGTATTTT. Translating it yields CATSDTRGVSTDTQYF.

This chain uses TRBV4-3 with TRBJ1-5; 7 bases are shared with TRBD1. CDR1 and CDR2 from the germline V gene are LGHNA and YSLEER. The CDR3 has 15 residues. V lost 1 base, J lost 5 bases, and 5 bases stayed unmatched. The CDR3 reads CASSQVTGVYQPQHF. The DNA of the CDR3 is TGCGCCAGCAGCCAAGTAACAGGGGTCTATCAGCCCCAGCATTTT.

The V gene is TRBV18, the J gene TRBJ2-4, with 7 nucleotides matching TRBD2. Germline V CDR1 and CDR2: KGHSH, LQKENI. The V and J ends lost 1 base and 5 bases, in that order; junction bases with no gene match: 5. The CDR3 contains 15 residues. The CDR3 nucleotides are TGTGCCAGCTCACCACGGGAGGGCAGCCAAAACATTCAGTACTTC. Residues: CASSPREGSQNIQYF.

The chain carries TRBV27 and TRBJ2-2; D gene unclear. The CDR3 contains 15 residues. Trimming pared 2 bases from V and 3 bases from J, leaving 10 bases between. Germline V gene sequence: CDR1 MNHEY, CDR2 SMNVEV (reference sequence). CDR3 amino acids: CASSLGSWDTGELFF. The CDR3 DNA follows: TGTGCCAGCAGTTTAGGTAGCTGGGACACCGGGGAGCTGTTTTTT.

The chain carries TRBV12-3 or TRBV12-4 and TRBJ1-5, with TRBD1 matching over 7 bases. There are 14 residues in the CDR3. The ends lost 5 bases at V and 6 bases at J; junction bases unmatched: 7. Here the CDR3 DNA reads TGTGCCAGCAGTCGCACCCCAGGGGGTCAGCCCCAGCATTTT. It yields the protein CASSRTPGGQPQHF.

The CDR3 reads CATASGVRNEQFF. The DNA for the CDR3 is TGTGCCACCGCTAGCGGGGTTAGGAATGAGCAGTTCTTC. The gene calls are TRBV2 and TRBJ2-1, with TRBD2 matching 9 bases. There are 13 residues in the CDR3. V lost 10 bases, J lost 7 bases, and 8 bases stayed unmatched. Germline loops: CDR1 SNHLY, CDR2 FYNNEI.

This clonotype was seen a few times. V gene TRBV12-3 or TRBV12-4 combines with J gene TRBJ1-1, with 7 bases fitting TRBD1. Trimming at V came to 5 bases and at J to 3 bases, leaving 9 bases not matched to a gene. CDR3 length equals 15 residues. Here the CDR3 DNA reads TGTGCCAGCAGTCCCACCGGGACAGAAGACACTGAAGCTTTCTTT. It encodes CASSPTGTEDTEAFF.

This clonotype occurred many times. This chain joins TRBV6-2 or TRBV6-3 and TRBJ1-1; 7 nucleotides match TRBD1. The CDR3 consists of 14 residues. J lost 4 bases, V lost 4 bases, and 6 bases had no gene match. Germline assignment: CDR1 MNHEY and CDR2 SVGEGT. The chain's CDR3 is CASSSSGGITEAFF. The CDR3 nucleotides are TGTGCCAGCAGTTCGTCAGGGGGGATCACTGAAGCTTTCTTT.